This is a list of T cell receptor beta chains from one sample in a study of T cell repertoires in cytomegalovirus infection. One entry per CDR3 protein, called by TCRdb with MiXCR from the reads. The data contain some 400,000 distinct CDR3 sequences, approximately 31% of them singletons. Sequenced material: PBMCs. The origin of the receptors is a human donor in good health (CMV status not recorded). Some clones in this sample may be carry-over from other donors' samples. Each CDR3 is given with its conserved first and last residue. Each record gives: V gene, J gene, D gene, clone size, CDR3 DNA, CDR3 protein. A D gene is named only where the DNA matches it firmly. Size is stated for part of the rows, as once, few or many counts, or as a class when the clone is expanded.

TRBV11-2	TRBJ1-5	TRBD1	-	TGTGCCAGCAGCTGGGGACAGGGGGCGAATCAGCCCCAGCATTTT	CASSWGQGANQPQHF
TRBV7-8	TRBJ2-1	TRBD2	-	TGTGCCAGCAGTCCATACCAGGGACTAGCGGGGCCCCCCTCCTACAATGAGCAGTTCTTC	CASSPYQGLAGPPSYNEQFF
TRBV7-9	TRBJ1-1	-	-	TGTGCCAGCACCGTGCCGGGGGACACTGAAGCTTTCTTT	CASTVPGDTEAFF
TRBV12-3/TRBV12-4	TRBJ1-1	-	many	TGTGCCAGCACCCTCCTCCGGGGCATGAACACTGAAGCTTTCTTT	CASTLLRGMNTEAFF
TRBV27	TRBJ1-5	-	-	TGTGCCAGCAGTTTGGGGGCGGGCCCTAAGCATTTT	CASSLGAGPKHF
TRBV5-8	TRBJ1-4	TRBD1	-	TGTGCCAGCAGGAAACCCACCGACAGGGGAAGTGAAAAACTGTTTTTT	CASRKPTDRGSEKLFF
TRBV6-1	TRBJ1-4	-	-	TGTGCCAGCAGTTTTAGGACAGATAATGAAAAACTGTTTTTT	CASSFRTDNEKLFF
TRBV12-3/TRBV12-4	TRBJ1-4	-	-	TGTGCCAGCAGCAAACGTATTGCAACTAATGAAAAACTGTTTTTT	CASSKRIATNEKLFF
TRBV7-2	TRBJ2-1	TRBD2	many	TGTGCCAGCAGCTTAGCGCGATCTAGCGGGGTCTACAATGAGCAGTTCTTC	CASSLARSSGVYNEQFF
TRBV6-1	TRBJ1-1	-	-	TGTGCCAGCAGTGAAGTAACTTGGACGGTGAACACTGAAGCTTTCTTT	CASSEVTWTVNTEAFF
TRBV6-5	TRBJ1-2	TRBD1	-	TGTGCCAGCATCTCCGGGACAGAGGGCCATGGCTACACCTTC	CASISGTEGHGYTF
TRBV6-1	TRBJ2-1	TRBD2	-	TGTGCCAGCAGTACCTATAGCGGGAGCCCCTACAATGAGCAGTTCTTC	CASSTYSGSPYNEQFF
TRBV4-1	TRBJ1-6	TRBD1	-	TGCGCCAGCAGCCAAGAGGGGACAGATAATTCACCCCTCCACTTT	CASSQEGTDNSPLHF
TRBV19	TRBJ2-5	-	few	TGTGCCAGTAGACCGTTGGGACGGCTACAAGAGACCCAGTACTTC	CASRPLGRLQETQYF
TRBV11-1	TRBJ1-2	-	many	TGTGCCAGCAGCTCCGACACCCTCTATGGCTACACCTTC	CASSSDTLYGYTF
TRBV6-6	TRBJ2-2	-	-	TGTGCCAGCAGTTGGGGGCAGGGGATCGGGGAGCTGTTTTTT	CASSWGQGIGELFF
TRBV27	TRBJ2-1	TRBD2	-	TGTGCCAGCAGTTATAGCGGGGGGGCCGGGAATGAGCAGTTCTTC	CASSYSGGAGNEQFF
TRBV12-3/TRBV12-4	TRBJ2-2	-	-	TGTGCCATCGACAGGAACACCGGGGAGCTGTTTTTT	CAIDRNTGELFF
TRBV12-3/TRBV12-4	TRBJ2-3	TRBD2	-	TGTGCCAGCAGACCCAGGCGGGAGTACACAGATACGCAGTATTTT	CASRPRREYTDTQYF
TRBV6-5	TRBJ2-1	-	-	TGTGCCAGCAGCACGACAGCAAGCTCCTACAATGAGCAGTTCTTC	CASSTTASSYNEQFF
TRBV7-2	TRBJ2-2	-	many	TGTGCCAGCAGCTTATTCACCGGGGAGCTGTTTTTT	CASSLFTGELFF
TRBV4-3	TRBJ1-2	-	few	TGCGCCAGCAGCCAAAACGTCCGGGACGTAAGATATTATGGCTACACCTTC	CASSQNVRDVRYYGYTF
TRBV29-1	TRBJ2-7	TRBD1	-	TGCAGCGTTGAAATTCGGGACAGAGACCCCTACGAGCAGTACTTC	CSVEIRDRDPYEQYF
TRBV5-6	TRBJ2-5	-	once	TGTGCCAGCAGCTTGGCTCCTCTGCAAGAGACCCAGTACTTC	CASSLAPLQETQYF
TRBV6-6	TRBJ1-2	TRBD1	few	TGTGCCAGCACCATTGCGACAGGGATTAACTATGGCTACACCTTC	CASTIATGINYGYTF
TRBV27	TRBJ1-1	-	-	TGTGCCAGCAGTTTATCGCAGGTCCCGCTGAACACTGAAGCTTTCTTT	CASSLSQVPLNTEAFF
TRBV6-6	TRBJ1-1	-	few	TGTGCCAGCAGTCCCGGCCCGGCGAACACTGAAGCTTTCTTT	CASSPGPANTEAFF
TRBV4-1	TRBJ2-7	-	-	TGCGCCAGCAGCCAAGGGCCGGACAACTCCTACGAGCAGTACTTC	CASSQGPDNSYEQYF
TRBV15	TRBJ2-7	TRBD1	-	TGTGCCACCAGTTCGGATCGGACAGGGGCCTACGAGCAGTACTTC	CATSSDRTGAYEQYF
TRBV20-1	TRBJ1-2	-	-	TGCAGTGCTAGAGCGTCAGGGGATGGCTACACCTTC	CSARASGDGYTF
TRBV6-6	TRBJ2-7	-	few	TGTGCCAGCAGTTCCTCAGCCGTTTACGAGCAGTACTTC	CASSSSAVYEQYF
TRBV19	TRBJ1-5	-	few	TGTGCCAGTAGTGCGGGTTTGGGTCAGCCCCAGCATTTT	CASSAGLGQPQHF
TRBV7-6	TRBJ1-5	-	-	TGTGCCAGCAGCTTAACTGCCCTACCTAATCAGCCCCAGCATTTT	CASSLTALPNQPQHF
TRBV6-8	TRBJ1-6	-	-	TGTGCCAGCAGTGCCGGACGGTTAAATTCACCCCTCCACTTT	CASSAGRLNSPLHF
TRBV20-1	TRBJ2-1	TRBD2	-	TGCAGTGCCGAACCGGGACTAGCGGGGGGGGGGTCCTACAATGAGCAGTTCTTC	CSAEPGLAGGGSYNEQFF